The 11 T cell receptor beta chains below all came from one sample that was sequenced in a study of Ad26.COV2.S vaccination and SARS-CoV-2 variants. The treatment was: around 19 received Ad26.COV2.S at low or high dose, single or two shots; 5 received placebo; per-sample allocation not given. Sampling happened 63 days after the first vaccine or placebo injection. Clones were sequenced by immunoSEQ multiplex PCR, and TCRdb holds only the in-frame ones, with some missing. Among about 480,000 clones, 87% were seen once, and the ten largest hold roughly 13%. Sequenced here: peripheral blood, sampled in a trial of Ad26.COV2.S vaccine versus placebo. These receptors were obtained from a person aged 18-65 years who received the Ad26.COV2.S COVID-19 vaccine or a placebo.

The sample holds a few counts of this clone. The CDR3 is CATYDRGGNTIYF. Here the CDR3 DNA reads TGTGCCACCTACGACAGGGGAGGAAACACCATATATTTT. The chain has TRBV10-3 and TRBJ1-3; 8 bases fit TRBD1. Germline assignment: CDR1 ENHRY and CDR2 SYGVKD. The V gene end was trimmed by 10 bases and the J gene end by 4 bases; junction bases not matched to a gene: 6. The CDR3 is 13 residues long.

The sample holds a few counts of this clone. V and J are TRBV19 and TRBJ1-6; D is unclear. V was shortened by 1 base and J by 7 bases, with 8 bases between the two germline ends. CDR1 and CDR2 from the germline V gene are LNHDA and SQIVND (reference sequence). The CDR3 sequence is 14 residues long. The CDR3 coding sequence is TGTGCCAGTAGTATAGGTGTCGAAAATTCACCCCTCCACTTT. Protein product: CASSIGVENSPLHF.

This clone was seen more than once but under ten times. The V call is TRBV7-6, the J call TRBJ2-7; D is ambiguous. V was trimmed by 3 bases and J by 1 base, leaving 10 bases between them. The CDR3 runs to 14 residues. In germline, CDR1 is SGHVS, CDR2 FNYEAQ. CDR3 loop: CASSFEDGSYEQYF. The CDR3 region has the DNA TGTGCCAGCAGCTTTGAGGACGGGTCCTACGAGCAGTACTTC.

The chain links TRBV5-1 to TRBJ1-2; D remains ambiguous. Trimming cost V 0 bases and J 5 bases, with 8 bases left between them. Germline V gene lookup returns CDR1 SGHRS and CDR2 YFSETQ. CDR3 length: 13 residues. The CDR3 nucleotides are TGCGCCAGCAGCTTGGCAAGGGAGTATGGCTACACCTTC. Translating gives CASSLAREYGYTF.

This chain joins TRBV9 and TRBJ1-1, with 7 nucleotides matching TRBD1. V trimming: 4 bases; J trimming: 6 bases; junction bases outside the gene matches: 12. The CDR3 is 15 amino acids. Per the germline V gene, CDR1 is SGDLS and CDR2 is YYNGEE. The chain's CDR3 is CASSPRDRDLSEAFF. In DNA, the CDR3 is TGTGCCAGCAGCCCACGAGACAGGGACCTATCTGAAGCTTTCTTT.

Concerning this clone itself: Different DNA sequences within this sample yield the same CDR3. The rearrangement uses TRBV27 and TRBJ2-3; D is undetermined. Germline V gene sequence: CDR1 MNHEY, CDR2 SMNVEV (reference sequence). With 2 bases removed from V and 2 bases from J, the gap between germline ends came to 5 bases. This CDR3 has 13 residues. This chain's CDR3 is CASSLGSTDTQYF. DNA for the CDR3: TGTGCCAGCAGTTTAGGGTCCACAGATACGCAGTATTTT.

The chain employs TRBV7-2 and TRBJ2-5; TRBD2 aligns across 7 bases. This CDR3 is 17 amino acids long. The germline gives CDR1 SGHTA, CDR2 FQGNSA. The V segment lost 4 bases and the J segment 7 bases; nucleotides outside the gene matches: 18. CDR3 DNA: TGTGCCAGCAGCTCCCAACGGGCCGAGCGGGGATATGGGACCCAGTACTTC. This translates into CASSSQRAERGYGTQYF.

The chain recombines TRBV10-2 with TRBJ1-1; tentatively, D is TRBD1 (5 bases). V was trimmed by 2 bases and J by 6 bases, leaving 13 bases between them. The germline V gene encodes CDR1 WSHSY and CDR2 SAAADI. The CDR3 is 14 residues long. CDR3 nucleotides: TGCGCCAGCAGTGAGATTGGTGGGGCGTCTGAAGCTTTCTTT. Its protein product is CASSEIGGASEAFF.

The DNA of the CDR3 is TGTGCCAGCAGCTTAGATAAGGCGGGAGGTCTAAATGAGCAGTTCTTC. Encoded protein: CASSLDKAGGLNEQFF. This chain uses TRBV11-2 with TRBJ2-1; TRBD2 matches 8 bases. This CDR3 has 16 amino acids. Germline CDR1 is SGHAT and CDR2 is FQNNGV. V was clipped by 0 bases and J by 7 bases; unmatched bases: 8. Looking up the rest from reference TRBV11-2 and TRBJ2-1 gives the full variable domain: EAGVAQSPRYKIIEKRQSVAFWCNPISGHATLYWYQQILGQGPKLLIQFQNNGVVDDSQLPKDRFSAERLKGVDSTLKIQPAKLEDSAVYLCASSLDKAGGLNEQFFGPGTRLTVL.

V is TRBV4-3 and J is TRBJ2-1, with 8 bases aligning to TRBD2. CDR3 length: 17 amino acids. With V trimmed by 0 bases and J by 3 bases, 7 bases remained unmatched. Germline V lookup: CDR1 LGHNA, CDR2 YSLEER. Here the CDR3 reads CASSQDANGRGYNEQFF. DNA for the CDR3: TGCGCCAGCAGCCAAGATGCTAACGGGAGGGGCTACAATGAGCAGTTCTTC.

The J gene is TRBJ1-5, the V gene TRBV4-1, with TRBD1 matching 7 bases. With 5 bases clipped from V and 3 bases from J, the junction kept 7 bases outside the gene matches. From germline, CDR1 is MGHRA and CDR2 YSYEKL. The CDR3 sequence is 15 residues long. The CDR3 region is CASSVGQTYNQPQHF. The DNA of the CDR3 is TGCGCCAGCAGCGTGGGACAGACTTACAATCAGCCCCAGCATTTT.